This T cell receptor (beta chain) comes out of a study of siplizumab effects on memory and regulatory T cells. Notes on the study in general: The study found that mappable alloreactive CD4+ clones averaged around 68% Treg-derived with siplizumab and around 30% in controls. Siplizumab significantly brought down the alloreactive sequences that trace back to unstimulated CD4+ memory cells.

With regard to this clone: Its antigen is not identified.

Per-sample assaying covered around 10^5 TCR templates. TCRdb's table, derived via immunoSEQ multiplex PCR, lists solely in-frame clones and lacks some. This table holds roughly 70,000 clones, 93% found once. V gave up 5 bases and J gave up 0 bases; unmatched junction bases: 5. The CDR3 loop spans 16 amino acids. Germline V gene sequence: CDR1 SGHVS, CDR2 FNYEAQ. The sample taken for sequencing was CD8+ T cells sorted from blood. The chain recombines TRBV7-6 with TRBJ2-1; TRBD1 agrees at 9 bases. The sequence came from a human donor in good health. The CDR3 is CASSRDRVSSYNEQFF. CDR3 nucleotide sequence: TGTGCCAGCAGCCGGGACAGGGTGAGCTCCTACAATGAGCAGTTCTTC.